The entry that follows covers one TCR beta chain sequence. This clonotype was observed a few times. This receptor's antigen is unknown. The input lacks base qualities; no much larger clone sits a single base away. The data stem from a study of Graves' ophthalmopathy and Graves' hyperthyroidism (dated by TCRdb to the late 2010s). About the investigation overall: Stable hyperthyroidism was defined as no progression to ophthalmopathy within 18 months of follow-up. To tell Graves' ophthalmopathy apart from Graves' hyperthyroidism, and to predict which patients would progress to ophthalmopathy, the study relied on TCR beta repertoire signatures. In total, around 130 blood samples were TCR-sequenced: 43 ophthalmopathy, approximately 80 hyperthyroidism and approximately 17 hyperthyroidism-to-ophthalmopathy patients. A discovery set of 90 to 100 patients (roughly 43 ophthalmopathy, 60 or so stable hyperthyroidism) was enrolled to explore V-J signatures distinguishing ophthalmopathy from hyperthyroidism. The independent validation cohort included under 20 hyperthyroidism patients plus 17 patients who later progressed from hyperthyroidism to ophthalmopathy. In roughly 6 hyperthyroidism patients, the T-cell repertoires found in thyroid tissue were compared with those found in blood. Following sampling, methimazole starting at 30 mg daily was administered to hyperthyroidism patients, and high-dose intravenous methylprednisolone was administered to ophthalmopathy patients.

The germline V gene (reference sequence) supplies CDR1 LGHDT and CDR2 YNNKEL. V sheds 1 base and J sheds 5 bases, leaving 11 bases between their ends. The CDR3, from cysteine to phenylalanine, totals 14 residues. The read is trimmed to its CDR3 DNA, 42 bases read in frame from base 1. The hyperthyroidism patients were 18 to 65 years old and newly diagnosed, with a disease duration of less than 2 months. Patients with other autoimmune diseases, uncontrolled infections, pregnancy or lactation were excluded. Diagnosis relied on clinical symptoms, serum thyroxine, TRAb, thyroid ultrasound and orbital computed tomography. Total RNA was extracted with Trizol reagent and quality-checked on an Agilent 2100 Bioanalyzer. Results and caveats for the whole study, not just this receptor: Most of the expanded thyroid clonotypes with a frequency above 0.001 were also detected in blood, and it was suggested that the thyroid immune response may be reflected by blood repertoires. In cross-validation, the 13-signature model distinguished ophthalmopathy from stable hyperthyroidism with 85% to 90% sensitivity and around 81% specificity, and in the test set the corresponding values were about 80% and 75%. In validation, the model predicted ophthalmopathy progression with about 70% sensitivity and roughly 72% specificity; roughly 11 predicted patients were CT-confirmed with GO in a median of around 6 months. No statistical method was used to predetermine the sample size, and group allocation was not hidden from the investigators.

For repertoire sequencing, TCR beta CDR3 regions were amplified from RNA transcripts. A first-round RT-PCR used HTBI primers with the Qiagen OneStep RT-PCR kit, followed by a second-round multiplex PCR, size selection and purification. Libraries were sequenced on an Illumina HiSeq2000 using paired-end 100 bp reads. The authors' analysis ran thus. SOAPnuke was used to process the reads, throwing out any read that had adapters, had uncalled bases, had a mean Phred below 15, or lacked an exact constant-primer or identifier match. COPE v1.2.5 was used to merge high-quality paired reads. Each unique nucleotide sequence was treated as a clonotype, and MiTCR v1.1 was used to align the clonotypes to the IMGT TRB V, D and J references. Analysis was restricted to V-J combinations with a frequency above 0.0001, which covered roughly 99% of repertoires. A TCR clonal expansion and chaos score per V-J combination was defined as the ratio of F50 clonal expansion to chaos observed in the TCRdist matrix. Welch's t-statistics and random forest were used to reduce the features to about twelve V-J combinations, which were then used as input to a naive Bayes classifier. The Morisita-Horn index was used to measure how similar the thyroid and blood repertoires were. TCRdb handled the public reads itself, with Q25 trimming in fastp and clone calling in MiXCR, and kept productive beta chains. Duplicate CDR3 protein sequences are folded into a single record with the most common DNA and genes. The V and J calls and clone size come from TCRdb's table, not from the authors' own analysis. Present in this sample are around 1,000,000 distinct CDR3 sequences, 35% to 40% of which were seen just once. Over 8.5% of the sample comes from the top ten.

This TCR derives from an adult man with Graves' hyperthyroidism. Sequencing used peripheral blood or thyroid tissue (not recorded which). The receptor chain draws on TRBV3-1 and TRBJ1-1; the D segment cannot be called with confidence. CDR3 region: CASSQGSSATEAFF. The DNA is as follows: TGTGCCAGCAGCCAAGGTTCGTCAGCTACTGAAGCTTTCTTT.